This T cell receptor (beta chain) was documented in a study of identical twins. Whole-study results and caveats: Cross-sectional statistical analysis, not tracking of the same donors, underpinned the conclusions. Zero-insertion findings could be partly confounded by invariant cells (MAIT and iNKT cells). Within beta out-of-frame sequences, the excess sharing observed between twins was weaker.

From the 5' RACE reads, TCRdb called clonotypes with MiXCR, one entry per CDR3 protein. The sample yields 700,000 or so distinct CDR3 sequences, around 8.3% seen once. V was shortened by 5 bases and J by 3 bases, with 8 bases between the two germline ends. The CDR3 length is 12 residues. Germline CDR1 SGHVS, CDR2 FQNEAQ. This clonotype was seen more than once but under ten times. Its antigen is as yet unknown. These data also featured in a second study, about yellow fever vaccine responses in identical twins. That investigation notes: Reports say the vaccine T cell response in twins looked partly convergent and partly personalized.

This sequence joins TRBV7-8 and TRBJ2-7, with D hard to call. Sequenced input: PBMCs. The sequence was collected from a woman younger than 35 in good health. The CDR3 reads CASSATNYEQYF. As DNA, the CDR3 is TGTGCCAGCAGCGCTACGAACTACGAGCAGTACTTC.